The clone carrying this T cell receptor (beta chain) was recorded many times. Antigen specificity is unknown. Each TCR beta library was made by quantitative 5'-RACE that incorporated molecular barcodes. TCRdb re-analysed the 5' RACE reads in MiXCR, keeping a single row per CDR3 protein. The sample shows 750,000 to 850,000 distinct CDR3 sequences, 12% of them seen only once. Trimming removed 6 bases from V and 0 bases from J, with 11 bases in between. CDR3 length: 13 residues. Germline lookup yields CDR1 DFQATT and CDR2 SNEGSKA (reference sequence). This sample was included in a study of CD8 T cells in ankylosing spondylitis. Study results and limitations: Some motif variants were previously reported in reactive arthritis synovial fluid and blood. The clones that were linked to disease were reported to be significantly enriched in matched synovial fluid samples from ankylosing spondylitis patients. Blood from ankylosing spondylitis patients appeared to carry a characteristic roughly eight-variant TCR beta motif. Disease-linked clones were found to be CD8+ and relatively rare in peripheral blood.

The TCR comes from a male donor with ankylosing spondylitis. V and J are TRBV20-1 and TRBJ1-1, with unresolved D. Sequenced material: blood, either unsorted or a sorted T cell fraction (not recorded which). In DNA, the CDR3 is TGCAGTGCCCCGGGCCAAGTGAACACTGAAGCTTTCTTT. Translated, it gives CSAPGQVNTEAFF.